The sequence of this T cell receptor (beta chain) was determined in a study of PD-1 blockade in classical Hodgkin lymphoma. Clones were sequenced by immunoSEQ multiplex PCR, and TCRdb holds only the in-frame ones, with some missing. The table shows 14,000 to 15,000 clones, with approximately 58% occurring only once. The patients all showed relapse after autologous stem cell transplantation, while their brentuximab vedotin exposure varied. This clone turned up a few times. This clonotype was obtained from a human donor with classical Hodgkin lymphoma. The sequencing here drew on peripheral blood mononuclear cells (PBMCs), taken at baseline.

CDR3 nucleotides: TGTGCCAGCAGCCTAAGTCTCAGGGGAAACACCATATATTTT. Protein sequence: CASSLSLRGNTIYF. The chain combines TRBV28 with TRBJ1-3, with D unresolved. CDR3 size: 14 residues. Germline V gene lookup returns CDR1 MDHEN and CDR2 SYDVKM. Trimming cost V 6 bases and J 4 bases, with 13 bases left between them.